This T cell receptor (beta chain) was captured in a study of cytomegalovirus exposure and HLA in healthy donors. Study findings and constraints: Confirmation in vitro established that a few CMV-associated chains were specific for CMV antigens.

Nominally healthy donors were sampled, though unrecorded immune exposures were likely. In the PCR, 60 Vbeta and 13 Jbeta primers were used. Libraries were prepared by immunoSEQ multiplex PCR; TCRdb keeps only in-frame clonotypes and omits some of them. The sample lists over 50,000 clones; about 86% were seen once. V lost 2 bases and J lost 7, with 21 bases in between. The CDR3 covers 16 residues. From germline, CDR1 is SGHTA and CDR2 FQGNSA. A note on this clone: Its antigen is as yet unknown.

The clonotype comes from a man aged 40-55 years in good health and CMV-seronegative. This chain uses TRBV7-2 with TRBJ2-7; tentatively, D is TRBD1 (6 bases). The specimen sequenced was PBMCs. The CDR3 DNA sequence: TGTGCCAGCAGCTTAAGGGTTGCGTCAGGGGTGGGTGAGCAGTACTTC. This encodes CASSLRVASGVGEQYF.